This T cell receptor beta chain was retrieved from a study of blood T cell repertoires in COVID-19. This clone showed up just once. In terms of age and location, participants ranged from roughly 18 to 95 years and lived in about two dozen US areas. V shed 2 bases and J 4 bases; nucleotides not matched to a gene: 5. Looked up from germline, CDR1 is ENHRY and CDR2 is SYGVKD. The length of the CDR3 is 15 residues. TCRdb's copy holds only in-frame clones and misses some; the assay was immunoSEQ multiplex PCR. Of hundreds of thousands of clones in the sample, around four fifths were seen once. Sequenced input: PBMCs or T cells enriched from blood (not recorded which). The V and J genes are TRBV10-3 and TRBJ1-2, with 9 bases aligning to TRBD1. The sequence came from a woman aged 40 to 50 who had been exposed to COVID-19. DNA of the CDR3: TGTGCCATCAGTGAGCCGACGACAGGGGGCTATGGCTACACCTTC. It codes for CAISEPTTGGYGYTF.